Following are 8 T cell receptor beta chains from one sample sequenced in a study of T-cell memory formation after mild COVID-19 listed by TCRdb under 2021. The library was prepared using 5' RACE. Sequencing instrument: Illumina NovaSeq 6000. Using fastp at Q25 and MiXCR, TCRdb reprocessed the public reads and kept productive beta chains. Identical CDR3 protein sequences are pooled into one entry, listed with their most common genes and DNA. This sample holds some 88,000 distinct CDR3 sequences; approximately 23% were observed only once. The ten largest clones add up to approximately 45% of the sample. The specimen sequenced was PBMCs or a T cell subset sorted from them (not recorded which). The receptors originated from a man younger than 35 who had mild COVID-19 (a few samples of this study predate the infection). The sample titles of this study are shuffled in the database, so cell type and time point are left out; the donor was told from shared clones.

There are a few counts of this clonotype. The chain recombines TRBV19 with TRBJ1-5; D gene ambiguous. V was pared by 3 bases and J by 0 bases, with 12 bases between. Germline V gene lookup returns CDR1 LNHDA and CDR2 SQIVND (reference sequence). The CDR3 sequence is 16 residues long. Here the CDR3 reads CASSISWRHSNQPQHF. Here the CDR3 DNA reads TGTGCCAGTAGTATCTCGTGGCGACATAGCAATCAGCCCCAGCATTTT.

This clonotype has a handful of counts. The CDR3 nucleotides read TGTGCCAGCAGCCTACTCGGCGGGGGGGCCTTAGAGACCCAGTACTTC. It is translated as CASSLLGGGALETQYF. The chain combines TRBV5-4 with TRBJ2-5; 9 bases map to TRBD2. The CDR3 runs to 16 residues. With V trimmed by 4 bases and J by 4 bases, 11 bases remained unmatched. CDR1 is SGHNT and CDR2 is YYREEE in the germline V gene (reference sequence).

The genes are TRBV20-1 and TRBJ1-1; D is unresolved. In germline, CDR1 is DFQATT, CDR2 SNEGSKA (reference sequence). Trimming shortened V by 6 bases and J by 7 bases, and 9 bases separated the two germline ends. CDR3 length: 10 amino acids. The CDR3 DNA is TGCAGTGCCAAAGACGGTGAAGCTTTCTTT. This codes for CSAKDGEAFF.

This chain joins TRBV4-3 and TRBJ2-3; the D is unclear. Trimming removed 0 bases at V and 6 bases at J, with 7 bases between. The CDR3 length is 13 residues. Germline lookup yields CDR1 LGHNA and CDR2 YSLEER. CDR3 residues: CASSQDPADTQYF. The CDR3 bases are TGCGCCAGCAGCCAAGACCCCGCCGATACGCAGTATTTT.

The V call is TRBV6-6, the J call TRBJ2-1, with 11 bases that match TRBD2. The CDR3 length is 15 residues. The V gene's germline CDR1 is MNHNY and CDR2 SVGAGI (reference sequence). V shed 6 bases, J shed 8 bases, and the junction held 9 bases outside the gene matches. In nucleotides, the CDR3 is TGTGCCAGCAGCGTCGGTAGCGGGGGGGCGTATGAGCAGTTCTTC. Its protein product is CASSVGSGGAYEQFF.

The CDR3 sequence: CAISEGNYGYTF. The CDR3 coding sequence is TGTGCCATCAGTGAAGGGAACTATGGCTACACCTTC. The genes are TRBV10-3 and TRBJ1-2; D remains unclear. Trimming shortened V by 3 bases and J by 2 bases, and 4 bases separated the two germline ends. This CDR3 spans 12 amino acids. CDR1 is ENHRY, CDR2 SYGVKD, per germline.

The V and J genes are TRBV5-4 and TRBJ2-2; 7 bases fit TRBD2. With 4 bases clipped from V and 4 bases from J, the junction kept 10 bases outside the gene matches. Germline V CDR1 and CDR2: SGHNT, YYREEE (reference sequence). The CDR3 spans 16 residues. The CDR3: CASSPELADTTGELFF. The CDR3 nucleotides read TGTGCCAGCAGCCCTGAGCTAGCGGACACCACCGGGGAGCTGTTTTTT. The full variable domain, its missing parts supplied by reference TRBV5-4 and TRBJ2-2, is ETGVTQSPTHLIKTRGQQVTLRCSSQSGHNTVSWYQQALGQGPQFIFQYYREEENGRGNFPPRFSGLQFPNYSSELNVNALELDDSALYLCASSPELADTTGELFFGEGSRLTVL.

This clonotype showed up just a few times. This sequence joins TRBV7-9 and TRBJ2-7; TRBD2 matches 10 bases. Per germline, CDR1 SEHNR and CDR2 FQNEAQ (reference sequence). The CDR3 spans 16 residues. The V segment lost 6 bases and the J segment 0 bases; nucleotides outside the gene matches: 8. CDR3 DNA: TGTGCCAGCAGTTCCGGGACTAGCGAGGTCTCCTACGAGCAGTACTTC. It encodes CASSSGTSEVSYEQYF.